This T cell receptor beta chain appears in the sequencing data of a study of identical twins. Findings and limits, study-wide: Memory repertoires lacked the insertion deficit that abundant cord blood beta clonotypes showed. Among out-of-frame alpha sequences shared by twins, low generation probability occurred in excess.

Comments on this clonotype: Its target is unknown.

Germline values: CDR1 DFQATT, CDR2 SNEGSKA (reference sequence). V lost 2 bases to trimming and J lost 7 bases; unmatched junction nucleotides: 9. The CDR3 has 15 residues. TCRdb processed the 5' RACE reads anew with MiXCR; each CDR3 protein has one entry. This repertoire shows hundreds of thousands of distinct CDR3 sequences, 24% found once; its top ten account for 2.9%. This sample was shared with a second study, whose subject was T cells expressing NK-cell markers.

Sequenced material: CD4+ T cells sorted from blood. The receptor comes from a woman aged 18-29 years in good health. V and J are TRBV20-1 and TRBJ2-7, with 12 nucleotides matching TRBD2. The CDR3 nucleotides read TGCAGTGCTAGAAAGCGGACTAGCGGGGCGAGAGAGCAGTACTTC. Protein product: CSARKRTSGAREQYF.